Each of the 16 T cell receptor beta chains below was sequenced from the same sample in a study of vaccination effects on CD4 cells after COVID-19. Antigen-specific CD4+ T cells expanded by the ViraFEST assay with viral peptide pools were then sequenced. The culture ran for roughly ten days before CD4+ T cells were isolated. No antigens are known for them. Sequencing used immunoSEQ multiplex PCR; TCRdb keeps in-frame clones, though not all of them. Here the sample spans tens of thousands of clones, roughly two thirds being singletons. The sample here was CD4+ T cells from PBMCs cultured with HCoV-229E spike peptides, taken before COVID-19 vaccination. These receptors were collected from a human donor who received a COVID-19 vaccine.

V gene TRBV11-1 combines with J gene TRBJ2-1, with no clear D. The CDR3 consists of 11 residues. Trimming removed 5 bases from V and 5 bases from J, with 4 bases in between. Germline lookup yields CDR1 SGHAT and CDR2 FQDESV (reference sequence). For the CDR3, the DNA is TGTGCCAGCAGCCTGGACAATGAGCAGTTCTTC. As protein: CASSLDNEQFF.

The rearrangement uses TRBV30 and TRBJ1-1, with 9 nucleotides matching TRBD1. This CDR3 has 15 residues. Germline V gene data show CDR1 as GTSNPN and CDR2 as SVGIG (reference sequence). V dropped 3 bases and J dropped 2; count of bases not matched to a gene: 7. The CDR3 spells CAWRGRDRVNTEAFF. Here the CDR3 DNA reads TGTGCCTGGAGGGGCCGGGACAGGGTAAACACTGAAGCTTTCTTT.

This clone was seen only a few times. This chain connects TRBV28 to TRBJ2-7; 8 bases match TRBD1. This CDR3 is 13 amino acids long. J lost 3 bases, V lost 3 bases, and 1 base had no gene match. Germline-derived CDR1 and CDR2 are MDHEN and SYDVKM. The CDR3 region is CASSLDRDYEQYF. The CDR3 nucleotides read TGTGCCAGCAGTTTGGACAGGGACTACGAGCAGTACTTC.

The chain combines TRBV30 with TRBJ1-1; D is uncertain. Germline V gene lookup returns CDR1 GTSNPN and CDR2 SVGIG (reference sequence). V lost 8 bases and J 2 bases, leaving 15 bases between the germline ends. The CDR3 is made up of 13 amino acids. The CDR3 here is CASRRGVNTEAFF. CDR3 nucleotides: TGTGCCAGCCGGCGGGGAGTCAACACTGAAGCTTTCTTT. The variable domain in full, with the rest retrieved from reference TRBV30 and TRBJ1-1, is SQTIHQWPATLVQPVGSPLSLECTVEGTSNPNLYWYRQAAGRGLQLLFYSVGIGQISSEVPQNLSASRPQDRQFILSSKKLLLSDSGFYLCASRRGVNTEAFFGQGTRLTVV.

The genes are TRBV20-1 and TRBJ2-3, with 7 bases identical to TRBD2. Germline V gene data show CDR1 as DFQATT and CDR2 as SNEGSKA (reference sequence). After removal of 3 bases from V and 2 bases from J, the junction contained 11 bases not matched to a gene. This CDR3 contains 16 residues. DNA of the CDR3: TGCAGTGCTAGTAAGGCGGCAGCGGGGATCACAGATACGCAGTATTTT. Amino acids: CSASKAAAGITDTQYF.

This chain joins TRBV19 and TRBJ2-1, with 7 bases matching TRBD1. This CDR3 spans 19 amino acids. Germline assignment: CDR1 LNHDA and CDR2 SQIVND (reference sequence). With V trimmed by 3 bases and J by 0 bases, 14 bases remained unmatched. The DNA of the CDR3 is TGTGCCAGTAGTATTAACAGGGGCCCGGGCAAAAGCTCCTACAATGAGCAGTTCTTC. Its translation is CASSINRGPGKSSYNEQFF.

The chain is built from TRBV6-5 and TRBJ2-5; 14 nucleotides agree with TRBD2. V gave up 11 bases and J gave up 5 bases; unmatched junction bases: 7. Looked up from germline, CDR1 is MNHEY and CDR2 is SVGAGI. CDR3 length: 14 residues. CDR3 amino acids: CAGGTSGRGETQYF. The CDR3, as DNA: TGTGCCGGAGGGACTAGCGGGAGAGGGGAGACCCAGTACTTC.

This chain links TRBV5-1 with TRBJ2-1; TRBD2 might be the D (5 bases). Germline loops: CDR1 SGHRS, CDR2 YFSETQ. CDR3 length equals 14 residues. The germline V and J ends were trimmed by 4 bases and 5 bases, with 13 bases remaining between them. CDR3 nucleotides: TGCGCCAGCAGCCCGGAGGAACCTGACAATGAGCAGTTCTTC. Translated, it gives CASSPEEPDNEQFF.

The chain joins TRBV28 to TRBJ1-2; 8 bases are shared with TRBD1. The CDR3 spans 14 residues. The germline gives CDR1 MDHEN, CDR2 SYDVKM. The V gene end was trimmed by 3 bases and the J gene end by 4 bases; junction bases not matched to a gene: 4. CDR3 in amino acids: CASSFRDRPYGYTF. The CDR3 bases are TGTGCCAGCAGTTTTAGGGACAGGCCCTATGGCTACACCTTC.

The rearrangement links TRBV5-1 to TRBJ1-1; 10 bases line up with TRBD1. This CDR3 spans 16 amino acids. The J segment lost 6 bases and the V segment lost 1 base, leaving 9 bases of the junction unmatched. From germline, CDR1 is SGHRS and CDR2 YFSETQ. The CDR3 spells CASSLIPRQGAAEAFF. As DNA, the CDR3 is TGCGCCAGCAGCTTGATCCCGCGACAGGGGGCCGCTGAAGCTTTCTTT.

V usage is TRBV20-1 and J usage is TRBJ1-3; D gene ambiguous. Trimming left V 3 bases short and J 5 bases short, with 14 bases between. This CDR3 has 14 residues. The V gene's germline CDR1 is DFQATT and CDR2 SNEGSKA (reference sequence). The CDR3 here is CSASVGGYRNTIYF. The CDR3 coding sequence is TGCAGTGCTAGTGTGGGAGGGTATAGAAACACCATATATTTT.

This clone was recorded only once. The genes are TRBV12-3 or TRBV12-4 and TRBJ1-1; no definite D call. V shed 3 bases and J shed 1 base, with 6 bases lying between them. The CDR3 contains 13 residues. DNA for the CDR3: TGTGCCAGCAGTTTTGAGAGGAACACTGAAGCTTTCTTT. Its protein is CASSFERNTEAFF.

This clone was detected a few times. The chain employs TRBV20-1 and TRBJ1-1; TRBD1 might be the D (5 bases). Germline values: CDR1 DFQATT, CDR2 SNEGSKA (reference sequence). This CDR3 has 11 amino acids. The CDR3 DNA reads TGCAGATCGACAGCCACCCTTGAAGCTTTCTTT. This gives the protein CRSTATLEAFF.

V gene TRBV12-5 combines with J gene TRBJ1-2, with 7 bases matching TRBD1. Germline CDR1 reads LGHNT; CDR2 reads FRNRAP. This CDR3 spans 13 amino acids. Trimming cost V 7 bases and J 5 bases; bases outside gene matches: 7. CDR3 coding DNA: TGTGCTAGTGCCGCGGGACAGTTATATGGCTACACCTTC. It yields the protein CASAAGQLYGYTF.

The chain's CDR3 is CASSFGQKANYGYTF. For the CDR3, the DNA is TGTGCCAGCAGCTTCGGACAGAAAGCTAACTATGGCTACACCTTC. The chain joins TRBV16 to TRBJ1-2; TRBD1 might be the D (6 bases). CDR3 size: 15 residues. In germline, CDR1 is KGHSY, CDR2 FQNENV. Trimming shortened V by 5 bases and J by 0 bases, and 13 bases separated the two germline ends.

V gene TRBV6-5 combines with J gene TRBJ2-5; 7 bases are shared with TRBD1. Trimming at V came to 7 bases and at J to 1 base, leaving 9 bases not matched to a gene. This CDR3 region has 15 residues. Germline CDR1 MNHEY, CDR2 SVGAGI. The CDR3 is CASTRRGQAQETQYF. In DNA, the CDR3 is TGTGCCAGCACCCGACGCGGACAGGCCCAAGAGACCCAGTACTTC.